These 31 T cell receptor beta chains originate from one sample sequenced in a study of multiple sclerosis patients with progressive multifocal leukoencephalopathy. Produced via immunoSEQ multiplex PCR; TCRdb's table is partial and in-frame only. Among about 32,000 clones listed, 80% to 90% were seen once. Indicated time point: time of PML onset. The sample was PBMCs, taken from a patient treated with natalizumab. Receptors originate from a woman aged 40 to 50 with progressive multifocal leukoencephalopathy.

V is TRBV10-3 and J is TRBJ2-5, with 9 bases aligning to TRBD1. The closer fit of TRBJ2-7 to the DNA end suggests the J call may be wrong. CDR1 and CDR2 (germline): ENHRY, SYGVKD. The CDR3 consists of 15 residues. CDR3 residues: CAISEMTGGFNEQYF. CDR3 DNA sequence: TGTGCCATCAGTGAAATGACAGGGGGATTCAACGAGCAGTACTTC.

The chain uses TRBV19 and TRBJ1-5; D is uncertain. V was trimmed by 0 bases and J by 4 bases, leaving 7 bases between them. Germline V gene lookup returns CDR1 LNHDA and CDR2 SQIVND (reference sequence). The CDR3 extends over 14 amino acids. In DNA, the CDR3 is TGTGCCAGTAGTATAGATGTTCAAAATCAGCCCCAGCATTTT. The encoded protein is CASSIDVQNQPQHF.

The V and J genes are TRBV5-4 and TRBJ2-5, with D perhaps assigned TRBD1 or TRBD2 (6 bases each). Germline assignment: CDR1 SGHNT and CDR2 YYREEE (reference sequence). Trimming pared 7 bases from V and 4 bases from J, leaving 23 bases between. The CDR3 is 16 residues long. CDR3 sequence reads: CASLEGGQGLRETQYF. The DNA for the CDR3 is TGTGCCAGCTTGGAGGGGGGCCAGGGGCTGCGAGAGACCCAGTACTTC.

The chain joins TRBV18 to TRBJ2-1, with 10 nucleotides matching TRBD1. The CDR3 totals 17 residues. V shed 0 bases, J shed 1 base, and the junction held 3 bases outside the gene matches. In germline, CDR1 is KGHSH, CDR2 LQKENI. The CDR3 nucleotides are TGTGCCAGCTCACCACCTACGGGACAGGGGTCCTACAATGAGCAGTTCTTC. It encodes CASSPPTGQGSYNEQFF.

The rearrangement links TRBV11-1 to TRBJ2-5; D may be TRBD2 (5 bases). Germline V gives CDR1 SGHAT, CDR2 FQDESV (reference sequence). Trimming cost V 5 bases and J 3 bases, with 10 bases left between them. There are 13 residues in the CDR3. The CDR3 loop is CASSPGVKETQYF. Here the CDR3 DNA reads TGTGCCAGCAGCCCCGGGGTAAAAGAGACCCAGTACTTC.

V usage is TRBV4-3 and J usage is TRBJ1-6, with TRBD1 identical over 7 bases. Germline V gene data show CDR1 as LGHNA and CDR2 as YSLEER. This CDR3 contains 15 residues. With 4 bases clipped from V and 6 bases from J, the junction kept 6 bases outside the gene matches. This CDR3 is CASSPRQGSNSPLHF. The CDR3 DNA reads as TGCGCCAGCAGCCCGAGACAGGGAAGTAATTCACCCCTCCACTTT.

The sample holds a few counts of this clone. The chain carries TRBV10-2 and TRBJ2-3, with TRBD1 identical over 7 bases. Germline V CDR1 and CDR2: WSHSY, SAAADI. The CDR3 is 15 amino acids. Trimming at V came to 6 bases and at J to 6 bases, leaving 12 bases not matched to a gene. Here the CDR3 reads CASRLRGFPMDTQYF. The CDR3 nucleotides read TGCGCCAGCAGGCTCAGGGGGTTCCCAATGGATACGCAGTATTTT.

This clone was recorded only once. The chain joins TRBV2 to TRBJ1-2; 8 bases map to TRBD1. V was clipped by 6 bases and J by 4 bases; unmatched bases: 4. The germline CDR1 and CDR2 sequences are SNHLY and FYNNEI. The CDR3 runs to 13 residues. The CDR3 is CASSDGQGYGYTF. CDR3 sequence (DNA): TGTGCCAGCAGCGACGGACAGGGCTATGGCTACACCTTC.

This rearrangement joins TRBV7-3 to TRBJ2-2; 12 bases are a match to TRBD2. This CDR3 has 21 amino acids. V dropped 3 bases and J dropped 4; count of bases not matched to a gene: 18. Germline assignment: CDR1 SGHTA and CDR2 FQGTGA. CDR3 in DNA: TGTGCCAGCAGCTTTGTAAGACCGCGGCTAGCGGGAGGGTCGGGCACCGGGGAGCTGTTTTTT. Its protein is CASSFVRPRLAGGSGTGELFF.

The V and J genes are TRBV2 and TRBJ1-3; D is unclear. The ends were cut back, 4 bases at V and 1 base at J, with 8 bases in the middle. The germline V gene has CDR1 SNHLY and CDR2 FYNNEI. The CDR3 spans 14 residues. The CDR3 region has the DNA TGTGCCAGCAGTGGACGGTTATCTGGAAACACCATATATTTT. Translating gives CASSGRLSGNTIYF.

The J gene is TRBJ1-5, the V gene TRBV4-2, with D perhaps TRBD1 (5 bases). Germline-derived CDR1 and CDR2 are LGHNA and YNFKEQ. The CDR3 sequence is 15 residues long. Between the trimmed V and J ends, which lost 0 bases and 4 bases, there was a span of 10 bases. This chain's CDR3 is CASSQEGRENQPQHF. Written as DNA, the CDR3 is TGTGCCAGCAGCCAAGAGGGACGGGAAAATCAGCCCCAGCATTTT.

V is TRBV19 and J is TRBJ2-1, with TRBD1 matching over 8 bases. CDR1 LNHDA and CDR2 SQIVND come from the germline V gene (reference sequence). The CDR3 length is 14 residues. With 11 bases clipped from V and 7 bases from J, the junction kept 13 bases outside the gene matches. CDR3 sequence reads: CAGKGQERGNEQFF. CDR3 DNA: TGTGCCGGTAAGGGACAGGAGAGGGGGAATGAGCAGTTCTTC.

The chain joins TRBV19 to TRBJ1-1, with 7 bases matching TRBD1. The CDR3 contains 13 residues. CDR1 LNHDA and CDR2 SQIVND come from the germline V gene (reference sequence). V dropped 9 bases and J dropped 4; count of bases not matched to a gene: 8. CDR3 protein: CASSYGTVTEAFF. CDR3 DNA sequence: TGTGCCAGCAGCTACGGGACAGTCACTGAAGCTTTCTTT.

In its sample, this clone was seen once. The V and J genes are TRBV7-8 and TRBJ1-6, with a possible D match to TRBD1 (5 bases). Trimming removed 1 base from V and 8 bases from J, with 9 bases in between. In germline, CDR1 is SGHVS, CDR2 FQNEAQ. The CDR3 runs 14 residues. The CDR3 loop reads CASSLGGRDSPLHF. The CDR3, as DNA: TGTGCCAGCAGCTTAGGGGGACGGGATTCACCCCTCCACTTT.

DNA for the CDR3: TGTGCCAGCAGTGAAGGCAGCGAGCAGTACTTC. Translating gives CASSEGSEQYF. V gene TRBV6-5 combines with J gene TRBJ2-7, with unresolved D. CDR3 length equals 11 residues. In germline, CDR1 is MNHEY, CDR2 SVGAGI. Trimming shortened V by 5 bases and J by 6 bases, and 8 bases separated the two germline ends.

The rearrangement uses TRBV7-2 and TRBJ2-5; 12 bases agree with TRBD2. The CDR3 extends over 16 amino acids. V trimming: 5 bases; J trimming: 5 bases; junction bases outside the gene matches: 9. Germline values: CDR1 SGHTA, CDR2 FQGNSA. The chain's CDR3 is CASSLTSGSTGETQYF. Written as DNA, the CDR3 is TGTGCCAGCAGCCTGACTAGCGGGAGTACGGGGGAGACCCAGTACTTC. Together with reference TRBV7-2 and TRBJ2-5, the CDR3 gives the full variable domain: GAGVSQSPSNKVTEKGKDVELRCDPISGHTALYWYRQSLGQGLEFLIYFQGNSAPDKSGLPSDRFSAERTGGSVSTLTIQRTQQEDSAVYLCASSLTSGSTGETQYFGPGTRLLVL.

The V call is TRBV7-3, the J call TRBJ2-1; D may match TRBD1 or TRBD2 (5 bases each). The CDR3 has 15 residues. The ends were cut back, 4 bases at V and 0 bases at J, with 10 bases in the middle. Germline V gives CDR1 SGHTA, CDR2 FQGTGA. The DNA of the CDR3 is TGTGCCAGCAGCTCGGGACCGAACTCCTACAATGAGCAGTTCTTC. Translation gives CASSSGPNSYNEQFF. Full variable domain (rest looked up from reference TRBV7-3 and TRBJ2-1): GAGVSQTPSNKVTEKGKYVELRCDPISGHTALYWYRQSLGQGPEFLIYFQGTGAADDSGLPNDRFFAVRPEGSVSTLKIQRTERGDSAVYLCASSSGPNSYNEQFFGPGTRLTVL.

This chain connects TRBV6-1 to TRBJ1-5; the match to TRBD1 covers 9 bases. The CDR3 is made up of 15 amino acids. Germline CDR1 is MNHNS and CDR2 is SASEGT. After removal of 2 bases from V and 5 bases from J, the junction contained 4 bases not matched to a gene. The CDR3 sequence is CASSETGTGYQPQHF. CDR3 nucleotide sequence: TGTGCCAGCAGTGAAACCGGGACAGGGTATCAGCCCCAGCATTTT.

The CDR3 spells CATSRDRGFYEQYF. CDR3 nucleotides: TGTGCCACCAGCAGAGATAGGGGTTTCTACGAGCAGTACTTC. The chain links TRBV15 to TRBJ2-7, with D perhaps matching TRBD1 (5 bases). Germline CDR1 reads LNHNV; CDR2 reads YYDKDF (reference sequence). V dropped 0 bases and J dropped 3 bases, with 9 bases sitting between them. CDR3 length: 14 amino acids. The variable domain in full, with the rest retrieved from reference TRBV15 and TRBJ2-7, is DAMVIQNPRYQVTQFGKPVTLSCSQTLNHNVMYWYQQKSSQAPKLLFHYYDKDFNNEADTPDNFQSRRPNTSFCFLDIRSPGLGDTAMYLCATSRDRGFYEQYFGPGTRLTVT.

The rearrangement uses TRBV19 and TRBJ2-2; 11 nucleotides agree with TRBD1. The V segment lost 8 bases and the J segment 4 bases; nucleotides outside the gene matches: 9. The CDR3 has 16 residues. CDR1 and CDR2 from the germline V gene are LNHDA and SQIVND (reference sequence). DNA for the CDR3: TGTGCCAGTTCCGGACAGGGGGCGTCGGGCACCGGGGAGCTGTTTTTT. It codes for CASSGQGASGTGELFF.

The rearrangement links TRBV27 to TRBJ2-7, with 10 bases fitting TRBD1. V dropped 7 bases and J dropped 2; count of bases not matched to a gene: 5. This CDR3 is built from 14 residues. CDR1 and CDR2 (germline): MNHEY, SMNVEV (reference sequence). CDR3 amino acids: CASTSGTGAYEQYF. The CDR3 coding sequence is TGTGCCAGCACCTCCGGGACAGGGGCCTACGAGCAGTACTTC.

The chain carries TRBV7-2 and TRBJ1-1; D uncertain. CDR3 length equals 12 residues. The germline V gene encodes CDR1 SGHTA and CDR2 FQGNSA. Trimming left V 10 bases short and J 4 bases short, with 13 bases between. CDR3 DNA: TGTGCCACCGGGCTCCGGGCCACTGAAGCTTTCTTT. Translating gives CATGLRATEAFF.

The chain has TRBV19 and TRBJ1-5; D perhaps matches TRBD1 (6 bases). There are 15 residues in the CDR3. Per the germline V gene, CDR1 is LNHDA and CDR2 is SQIVND (reference sequence). The V and J ends lost 7 bases and 0 bases respectively, with 13 bases between them. CDR3 sequence (DNA): TGTGCCAGTAATCGGGGACACGATAGCAATCAGCCCCAGCATTTT. It specifies CASNRGHDSNQPQHF.

This clone was counted between two and nine times. This chain uses TRBV9 with TRBJ1-3; TRBD1 matches at 7 bases. Losses at the gene ends were 0 bases for V and 2 bases for J; bases not matched to a gene: 5. CDR1 SGDLS and CDR2 YYNGEE come from the germline V gene. This CDR3 region has 16 residues. Here the CDR3 DNA reads TGTGCCAGCAGCGTAGTAGGGCAGGGGGCTGGAAACACCATATATTTT. It yields the protein CASSVVGQGAGNTIYF.

This chain links TRBV9 with TRBJ2-3, with no clear D. Germline V CDR1 and CDR2: SGDLS, YYNGEE. This CDR3 is 15 amino acids long. V dropped 4 bases and J dropped 0 bases, with 12 bases sitting between them. The CDR3 DNA sequence: TGTGCCAGCAGCCCTCGGGCCAGAAGCACAGATACGCAGTATTTT. Encoded protein: CASSPRARSTDTQYF.

The J gene is TRBJ2-5, the V gene TRBV11-2; the D is unclear. Germline lookup yields CDR1 SGHAT and CDR2 FQNNGV. The CDR3 has 15 amino acids. The V and J ends lost 0 bases and 5 bases respectively, with 13 bases between them. CDR3 bases: TGTGCCAGCAGCTTAGAATGGCAGGCTGGGGAGACCCAGTACTTC. Residues: CASSLEWQAGETQYF.

The chain combines TRBV27 with TRBJ1-1; possibly TRBD1 for D (6 bases). Per germline, CDR1 MNHEY and CDR2 SMNVEV (reference sequence). V lost 6 bases and J lost 2, with 16 bases in between. CDR3 length equals 15 residues. In DNA form, the CDR3 reads TGTGCCAGCAGGGGGGACAACCCACTCAACACTGAAGCTTTCTTT. It is translated as CASRGDNPLNTEAFF.

The V call is TRBV28, the J call TRBJ2-7, with D hard to call. V was cut by 6 bases and J by 2 bases, with 8 bases left in between. Germline CDR1 MDHEN, CDR2 SYDVKM. The CDR3 has 12 amino acids. This chain's CDR3 is CASSLGTYEQYF. DNA of the CDR3: TGTGCCAGCAGCCTTGGGACCTACGAGCAGTACTTC. Using reference TRBV28 and TRBJ2-7 for the parts outside the CDR3, the full variable domain is DVKVTQSSRYLVKRTGEKVFLECVQDMDHENMFWYRQDPGLGLRLIYFSYDVKMKEKGDIPEGYSVSREKKERFSLILESASTNQTSMYLCASSLGTYEQYFGPGTRLTVT.

This clone was counted a few times. This chain joins TRBV28 and TRBJ1-3; weak D call: TRBD1 (5 bases). The germline gives CDR1 MDHEN, CDR2 SYDVKM. V was pared by 5 bases and J by 2 bases, with 13 bases between. The CDR3 has 15 residues. The CDR3 is CASSLRGIPGNTIYF. The DNA for the CDR3 is TGTGCCAGCAGTCTCCGGGGCATCCCTGGAAACACCATATATTTT. The variable domain in full, completed from reference TRBV28 and TRBJ1-3, reads DVKVTQSSRYLVKRTGEKVFLECVQDMDHENMFWYRQDPGLGLRLIYFSYDVKMKEKGDIPEGYSVSREKKERFSLILESASTNQTSMYLCASSLRGIPGNTIYFGEGSWLTVV.

This chain uses TRBV2 with TRBJ2-3; D is unclear. Trimming shortened V by 3 bases and J by 5 bases, and 15 bases separated the two germline ends. There are 15 residues in the CDR3. The germline CDR1 and CDR2 sequences are SNHLY and FYNNEI. The DNA of the CDR3 is TGTGCCAGCAGTGATTCTCAACTCCGCGTAGATACGCAGTATTTT. Its translation: CASSDSQLRVDTQYF.

The CDR3: CASRDARDEQYF. The CDR3 DNA is TGTGCCAGCAGGGACGCTAGAGACGAGCAGTACTTC. The chain uses TRBV2 and TRBJ2-7; D is unclear. CDR1 is SNHLY and CDR2 is FYNNEI in the germline V gene. V lost 6 bases and J 5 bases, leaving 11 bases between the germline ends. CDR3 length: 12 amino acids.